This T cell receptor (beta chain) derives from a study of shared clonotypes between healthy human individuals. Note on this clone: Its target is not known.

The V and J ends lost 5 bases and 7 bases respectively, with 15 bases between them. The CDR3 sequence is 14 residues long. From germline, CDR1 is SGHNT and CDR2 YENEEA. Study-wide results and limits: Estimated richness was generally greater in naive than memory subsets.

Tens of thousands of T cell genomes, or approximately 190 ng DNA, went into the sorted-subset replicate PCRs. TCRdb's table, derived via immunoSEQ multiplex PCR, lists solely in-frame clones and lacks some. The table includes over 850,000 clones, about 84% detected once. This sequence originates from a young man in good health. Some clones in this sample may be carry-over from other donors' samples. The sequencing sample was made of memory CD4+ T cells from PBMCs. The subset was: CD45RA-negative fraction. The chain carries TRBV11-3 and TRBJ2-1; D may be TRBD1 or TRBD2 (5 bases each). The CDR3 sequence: CASSRGILVNEQFF. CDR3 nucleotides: TGTGCCAGCAGCCGGGGCATTCTCGTAAATGAGCAGTTCTTC. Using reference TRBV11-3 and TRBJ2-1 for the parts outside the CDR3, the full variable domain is EAGVVQSPRYKIIEKKQPVAFWCNPISGHNTLYWYLQNLGQGPELLIRYENEEAVDDSQLPKDRFSAERLKGVDSTLKIQPAELGDSAVYLCASSRGILVNEQFFGPGTRLTVL.